The 19 T cell receptor beta chains below all came from one sample that was sequenced in a study of persistence of HIV-infected CD4 T cells. The libraries were made with immunoSEQ version 4 in survey mode. Produced via immunoSEQ multiplex PCR; TCRdb's table is partial and in-frame only. The sample contains 35,000 or so clones, around 85% of which appear only once. Cells were stimulated with overlapping HIV-1 Gag 15-mer peptides. CD40L-negative CD69-negative CD45RO-high memory CD4+ T cells were sorted as populations depleted of antigen-responding cells. Their target antigens are unknown. Material: cultured CD4+ T cells from PBMCs, obtained from a patient who received antiretroviral therapy. The receptors here all came from an adult with HIV. The donor label of this sample is uncertain.

Here the CDR3 DNA reads TGTGCCAGCAGCCCAGTGGGGGGGGGAGGCACCGGGGAGCTGTTTTTT. Protein sequence: CASSPVGGGGTGELFF. This rearrangement joins TRBV4-2 to TRBJ2-2; 7 bases fit TRBD2. The junction had 9 bases not matched to a gene; V was cut back by 4 bases and J by 4 bases. The CDR3 length is 16 residues. Germline CDR1 is LGHNA and CDR2 is YNFKEQ.

The chain joins TRBV11-1 to TRBJ1-1, with D tentatively TRBD1 (5 bases). Germline CDR1 and CDR2: SGHAT and FQDESV (reference sequence). V was shortened by 4 bases and J by 6 bases, with 21 bases between the two germline ends. This CDR3 region has 16 residues. The CDR3 bases are TGTGCCAGCAGCTCCCATCTCAGACAGCAGGAGGCTGAAGCTTTCTTT. It translates to CASSSHLRQQEAEAFF. Combining the CDR3 with reference TRBV11-1 and TRBJ1-1 gives the whole variable domain EAEVAQSPRYKITEKSQAVAFWCDPISGHATLYWYRQILGQGPELLVQFQDESVVDDSQLPKDRFSAERLKGVDSTLKIQPAELGDSAMYLCASSSHLRQQEAEAFFGQGTRLTVV.

The rearrangement uses TRBV19 and TRBJ2-7; D is ambiguous. The CDR3 runs to 11 residues. V lost 6 bases to trimming and J lost 3 bases, with 6 bases between them. Per the germline V gene, CDR1 is LNHDA and CDR2 is SQIVND (reference sequence). Here the CDR3 reads CASRMDYEQYF. Written as DNA, the CDR3 is TGTGCCAGTAGAATGGACTACGAGCAGTACTTC.

This rearrangement joins TRBV28 to TRBJ1-1, with D tentatively TRBD1 (6 bases). This CDR3 has 14 residues. V gave up 0 bases and J gave up 8 bases, with 13 bases separating them. Germline V gene data show CDR1 as MDHEN and CDR2 as SYDVKM. In nucleotides, the CDR3 is TGTGCCAGCAGTTTATGGGGGGGTACAGGGGAAGCTTTCTTT. Translating gives CASSLWGGTGEAFF.

This clone was observed a single time. The chain employs TRBV3-1 (or the pseudogene TRBV3-2) and TRBJ1-2; the D gene is possibly TRBD1 (5 bases). The V and J ends lost 1 base and 4 bases respectively, with 7 bases between them. CDR1 and CDR2 (germline): LGHDT, YNNKEL (reference sequence). This CDR3 spans 13 amino acids. CDR3 in DNA: TGTGCCAGCAGCCAAGGACAGTCCTATGGCTACACCTTC. Translated: CASSQGQSYGYTF.

The chain links TRBV12-5 to TRBJ2-1; 8 bases are shared with TRBD1. This CDR3 has 14 amino acids. CDR1 and CDR2 from the germline V gene are LGHNT and FRNRAP. With 6 bases clipped from V and 1 base from J, the junction kept 2 bases outside the gene matches. The chain's CDR3 is CASGTGASYNEQFF. In DNA, the CDR3 is TGTGCTAGTGGGACAGGGGCGTCCTACAATGAGCAGTTCTTC.

CDR3 region: CSVRQGTSTDTQYF. The CDR3 DNA sequence: TGCAGCGTCCGACAGGGCACTAGCACAGATACGCAGTATTTT. The chain carries TRBV29-1 and TRBJ2-3, with 7 bases aligning to TRBD1. Looked up from germline, CDR1 is SQVTM and CDR2 is ANQGSEA. V trimming: 6 bases; J trimming: 0 bases; junction bases outside the gene matches: 6. CDR3 length: 14 amino acids.

The chain links TRBV5-1 to TRBJ2-7; D gene ambiguous. CDR1 and CDR2 (germline): SGHRS, YFSETQ. The V gene lost 2 bases and the J gene lost 0 bases, with 12 bases spanning the gap. This CDR3 is built from 15 residues. CDR3 protein: CASSFVGASSYEQYF. DNA of the CDR3: TGCGCCAGCAGCTTCGTCGGCGCGAGCTCCTACGAGCAGTACTTC.

This clone has a handful of counts. The chain is built from TRBV5-1 and TRBJ2-3, with a tentative D call TRBD2 (5 bases). The length of the CDR3 is 14 residues. V dropped 9 bases and J dropped 1 base, with 15 bases sitting between them. Per the germline V gene, CDR1 is SGHRS and CDR2 is YFSETQ. The CDR3 loop reads CANKLDPGTDTQYF. The CDR3 DNA follows: TGCGCCAACAAACTAGATCCCGGCACAGATACGCAGTATTTT. Using reference TRBV5-1 and TRBJ2-3 for the parts outside the CDR3, the full variable domain is KAGVTQTPRYLIKTRGQQVTLSCSPISGHRSVSWYQQTPGQGLQFLFEYFSETQRNKGNFPGRFSGRQFSNSRSEMNVSTLELGDSALYLCANKLDPGTDTQYFGPGTRLTVL.

This chain uses TRBV2 with TRBJ2-7, with D maybe TRBD2 (6 bases). Germline-derived CDR1 and CDR2 are SNHLY and FYNNEI. CDR3 length equals 11 residues. V was shortened by 1 base and J by 11 bases, with 9 bases between the two germline ends. CDR3 in DNA: TGTGCCAGCAGTGAAGTTGGACTAAAGTACTTC. It specifies CASSEVGLKYF.

V usage is TRBV6-1 and J usage is TRBJ1-2; D is uncertain. V was cut by 1 base and J by 3 bases, with 12 bases left in between. The germline V gene has CDR1 MNHNS and CDR2 SASEGT. This CDR3 has 15 amino acids. This chain's CDR3 is CASSEGKVRYYGYTF. CDR3 DNA: TGTGCCAGCAGTGAAGGGAAGGTCAGGTACTATGGCTACACCTTC.

As regards this clone: The junction departs from the called germline gene at one end, perhaps through a read error. This chain connects TRBV5-1 to TRBJ2-7; D uncertain. CDR3 length: 12 residues. Looked up from germline, CDR1 is SGHRS and CDR2 is YFSETQ. Written as DNA, the CDR3 is TGCGCCAGCAGGTTGGGGTTAGGCGAGCAGTACTTC. It translates to CASRLGLGEQYF.

This clone was recorded a few times. The J gene is TRBJ1-1, the V gene TRBV9, with 9 bases fitting TRBD1. The CDR3 is 18 amino acids. Trimming took 2 bases from V and 7 from J; bases not matched to a gene: 18. CDR1 SGDLS and CDR2 YYNGEE come from the germline V gene. CDR3 sequence reads: CASSVVVGTGPFGGEAFF. The CDR3 nucleotides read TGTGCCAGCAGCGTTGTAGTGGGGACAGGGCCTTTCGGGGGTGAAGCTTTCTTT.

This clone was counted only a few times. This chain links TRBV10-2 with TRBJ1-2; D might be TRBD1 (6 bases). In germline, CDR1 is WSHSY, CDR2 SAAADI. This CDR3 is built from 16 residues. Trimming shortened V by 6 bases and J by 6 bases, and 23 bases separated the two germline ends. CDR3 coding DNA: TGCGCCAGCAGGGGACCGGGACAACTAAAAGGGGATGGCTACACCTTC. Translating it yields CASRGPGQLKGDGYTF.

The chain couples TRBV9 to TRBJ2-2, with a weak D call TRBD2 (5 bases). The V and J ends lost 6 bases and 2 bases respectively, with 11 bases between them. Per germline, CDR1 SGDLS and CDR2 YYNGEE. The CDR3 extends over 14 amino acids. As DNA, the CDR3 is TGTGCCAGCAAGGACGGGGTAAACACCGGGGAGCTGTTTTTT. It is translated as CASKDGVNTGELFF.

This clone was counted once. The rearrangement uses TRBV5-1 and TRBJ1-2; D might be TRBD1 (6 bases). CDR3 size: 15 residues. V lost 4 bases, J lost 6 bases, and 19 bases lay in between. Per the germline V gene, CDR1 is SGHRS and CDR2 is YFSETQ. The DNA of the CDR3 is TGCGCCAGCAGCCTTACATCGGACAGAGCAGATGGCTACACCTTC. It yields the protein CASSLTSDRADGYTF.

The chain has TRBV5-4 and TRBJ1-5; D may be TRBD1 (5 bases). The CDR3 consists of 15 residues. Germline V gene data show CDR1 as SGHNT and CDR2 as YYREEE (reference sequence). The germline V and J ends were trimmed by 3 bases and 5 bases, with 15 bases remaining between them. In DNA, the CDR3 is TGTGCCAGCAGCTCCGGGACGGAAACTCATCAGCCCCAGCATTTT. Protein sequence: CASSSGTETHQPQHF. The whole variable domain, filled in from reference TRBV5-4 and TRBJ1-5, reads ETGVTQSPTHLIKTRGQQVTLRCSSQSGHNTVSWYQQALGQGPQFIFQYYREEENGRGNFPPRFSGLQFPNYSSELNVNALELDDSALYLCASSSGTETHQPQHFGDGTRLSIL.

The rearrangement links TRBV14 to TRBJ2-1; 10 bases fit TRBD2. The V and J ends lost 3 bases and 6 bases, in that order; junction bases with no gene match: 8. Germline CDR1 SGHDN, CDR2 FVKESK. The CDR3 runs 16 residues. CDR3 region: CASSQMEKRGGNEQFF. DNA for the CDR3: TGTGCCAGCAGCCAGATGGAGAAGCGGGGGGGCAATGAGCAGTTCTTC.

This chain joins TRBV7-9 and TRBJ2-7; D is perhaps TRBD1 or TRBD2 (6 bases each). There are 14 residues in the CDR3. In germline, CDR1 is SEHNR, CDR2 FQNEAQ (reference sequence). V lost 5 bases to trimming and J lost 2 bases, with 13 bases between them. This chain's CDR3 is CASSQAGGPYEQYF. The CDR3 region has the DNA TGTGCCAGCAGCCAAGCTGGGGGGCCCTACGAGCAGTACTTC.